This record concerns one T cell receptor beta chain sequence. Its specific antigen is unknown. No base quality values were provided; no much bigger clone lies one nucleotide off. The data belong to a study of T cells after somatic rescue of genetic block (dated by TCRdb to 2018 to 2021). For the wider study: What the study looked at was long-term robustness, specifically in a T-cell system that came about through somatic rescue of a genetic block in T-cell development.

The CDR3 numbers 14 residues from cysteine through phenylalanine. Only the CDR3 DNA stays, 42 bases, in frame from base 1. Reading the germline V gene (reference sequence) gives CDR1 LNHNV and CDR2 YYDKDF. The germline ends are 13 bases apart after V is trimmed by 0 bases and J by 7 bases. Libraries were made using the immunoSEQ multiplex PCR assay. The table comes from immuneACCESS by way of TCRdb, which keeps in-frame sequences with V and J called. Part of the clones is missing from these tables; in studies checked, under half for an unresolved V gene and the rest for unknown reasons. Across this sample there are some 90,000 clones, with approximately 90% seen only once. The top ten clonotypes cover 1.5% to 2% of the sample.

Here the chain combines TRBV15 and TRBJ2-7; TRBD2 is a weak D gene call, 5 bases matching. Specimen: peripheral blood mononuclear cells (PBMCs). The clonotype originates from a young woman. DNA sequence: TGTGCCACCAGCAGAGATCTGGGAGCGTCTGAGCAGTACTTC. Its product reads: CATSRDLGASEQYF.